Shown below are 3 T cell receptor beta chains from a single sample sequenced in a study of blood T cells in healthy people across ages. A second 7 to 11 cycle PCR used barcoded and J-beta primers. TCRdb analysed the 5' RACE reads with MiXCR anew, one entry per CDR3 protein. The table records about 830,000 distinct CDR3 sequences, about three fifths of them present only once. The sample comprised blood. These receptors all stem from a young man in good health.

The V and J genes are TRBV5-1 and TRBJ1-1; D is possibly TRBD1 (6 bases). V was cut by 2 bases and J by 10 bases, with 15 bases left in between. The CDR3 contains 13 residues. The V gene's germline CDR1 is SGHRS and CDR2 YFSETQ. Here the CDR3 reads CASSFGQGSRAFF. The CDR3 DNA reads TGCGCCAGCAGCTTCGGGCAGGGGAGTAGAGCTTTCTTT.

The chain has TRBV5-1 and TRBJ2-7; TRBD1 agrees at 9 bases. CDR1 SGHRS and CDR2 YFSETQ come from the germline V gene. V shed 4 bases and J 5 bases; nucleotides not matched to a gene: 10. The CDR3 contains 15 residues. Here the CDR3 reads CASSRNGQGFNEQYF. CDR3 DNA: TGCGCCAGCAGCCGGAACGGACAGGGGTTTAACGAGCAGTACTTC.

This clonotype turned up a few times. V gene TRBV11-2 combines with J gene TRBJ2-7; D is tentatively TRBD1 or TRBD2 (5 bases each). Germline CDR1 and CDR2: SGHAT and FQNNGV. V lost 5 bases and J 0 bases, leaving 14 bases between the germline ends. CDR3 size: 15 residues. The CDR3 loop is CASSPIWGNSYEQYF. CDR3 bases: TGTGCCAGCAGCCCGATTTGGGGGAACTCCTACGAGCAGTACTTC.